This T cell receptor (beta chain) was obtained from a study of vaccination and CD4 T cells after COVID-19. For the study at large: Post-vaccination specimens were collected at a median of about 70 days following dose two (range 14 to 241).

The treatment: approximately 11-day PBMC culture with coronavirus spike peptide pools or control peptides (ViraFEST assay). Positive PCR results dated from March to December 2020, before the US Alpha, Beta and Delta variants. The study's findings and limits: Convalescent patients showed a median around 90% of reactive clones that were seen only post-vaccination.

With regard to this clonotype: Its target is unknown.

Per the germline V gene, CDR1 is SNHLY and CDR2 is FYNNEI. This CDR3 contains 17 residues. With 6 bases removed from V and 4 bases from J, the gap between germline ends came to 22 bases. Researchers used the Oncomine TCR Beta short-read assay to sequence DNA from cultured CD4+ T cells. From the PCR reads, TCRdb called clonotypes with MiXCR, one entry per CDR3 protein. The sample records approximately 14,000 distinct CDR3 sequences, around half being singletons. This chain links TRBV2 with TRBJ1-5; no clear D gene. The sequenced material came from CD4+ T cells from blood, cultured in vitro. This sequence was found in a human donor who had recovered from COVID-19. This chain's CDR3 is CASSHNFDTGANQPQHF. CDR3 coding DNA: TGTGCCAGCAGCCACAACTTCGACACCGGAGCGAATCAGCCCCAGCATTTT.